A selection of T cell receptor beta chains follows, all from one sample in a study of blood T cell repertoires in COVID-19. The assay was immunoSEQ multiplex PCR, and TCRdb's table has in-frame clones only and misses some. The sample includes around 19,000 clones, under 95% of them seen just once. The sample taken for sequencing was peripheral blood. These receptors originate from a human donor in a cohort sampled during active COVID-19. Both conserved end residues are part of each CDR3. Fields, in order: CDR3 length, D gene, V gene, CDR3 protein. D genes are given only for firm matches.

>11|NA|TRBV20-1
CSARGTDTQYF
>12|NA|TRBV5-1
CASSHKNTEQYF
>14|TRBD1|TRBV19
CASSTSQGSTEAFF
>15|NA|TRBV5-1
CASSLADGSIDEQFF
>16|TRBD1|TRBV5-6
CASSSPLDRTSYEQYF
>13|NA|TRBV2
CASSDMDSYGYTF
>16|TRBD2|TRBV7-2
CASSFIAGGPSYEQYF
>18|TRBD1|TRBV7-9
CASSAGDSDFSGANVLTF
>14|TRBD1|TRBV19
CASSPTGGSNEQFF
>14|TRBD1|TRBV27
CASSYNRGLGEQYF
>17|NA|TRBV24-1
CATSDFFGGQGRNEQFF
>14|TRBD2|TRBV2
CASSEARETGELFF
>15|NA|TRBV6-2/TRBV6-3
CASSLRQDSNQPQHF
>13|NA|TRBV11-2
CASSLDRGTEAFF
>16|TRBD2|TRBV7-8
CASRKVAGGPGDTQYF
>16|TRBD1|TRBV16
CASSPPGTGGRDTQYF
>15|NA|TRBV7-2
CASSEGFANTGELFF
>16|TRBD1|TRBV7-2
CASSPDRAKAKNIQYF
>15|NA|TRBV7-3
CASSLYAEPYNEQFF
>15|NA|TRBV7-2
CASSQDGGRNQPQHF
>13|NA|TRBV6-5
CAIPGLMNTEAFF
>16|TRBD1|TRBV5-6
CASIGQGAMSDYGYTF
>15|TRBD1|TRBV2
CASSGQGAVNSPLHF
>15|TRBD2|TRBV7-2
CASSLLAGGGNEQFF
>15|TRBD1|TRBV30
CAWRHPGQGADTQYF
>14|TRBD1|TRBV6-5
CASSPGTGRNEQFF
>15|NA|TRBV7-8
CASSLEQGRQETQYF
>12|NA|TRBV10-3
CAIGATDYGYTF
>13|NA|TRBV12-3/TRBV12-4
CASSLFLYETQYF
>14|NA|TRBV5-4
CASNEFRVADEQYF
>16|NA|TRBV3-1/TRBV3-2
CASSSSRRGNTDTQYF
>13|NA|TRBV5-4
CASSDTSSDTQYF
>14|NA|TRBV27
CASSLQGANYEQYF
>15|NA|TRBV6-5
CASSYPPGGVTEAFF
>16|TRBD2|TRBV5-1
CASSLVASGRRDTQYF
>16|TRBD2|TRBV19
CASSIGSSGGYNEQFF
>15|NA|TRBV21-1
CASSKDPSSTDTQYF
>15|NA|TRBV5-1
CASSLAGQRSNEQFF
>14|NA|TRBV28
CASSLMGASQPQHF
>12|NA|TRBV11-3
CASSWFGNEQFF
>12|TRBD2|TRBV9
CASSLAGETQYF
>15|TRBD2|TRBV7-2
CATSLAGGPGDTQYF
>14|TRBD1|TRBV29-1
CSVASGTGVTEAFF
>15|TRBD1|TRBV4-3
CASSRGQGRSDEQFF
>17|NA|TRBV15
CATSRGLHSTENSPLHF
>16|NA|TRBV5-8
CASSFLARIAKNIQYF
>14|TRBD1|TRBV11-2
CASSLGSGGRGYTF
>14|NA|TRBV9
CASSLQASGNTIYF
>12|NA|TRBV3-1/TRBV3-2
CASSQQNSPLHF
>16|NA|TRBV25-1
CASSEAGRNSNQPQHF